This section outlines one TCR beta chain sequence together with its context. This specimen belongs to a study of T cells in Graves' hyperthyroidism and ophthalmopathy. The CDR3 covers 16 residues. Germline lookup yields CDR1 LGHDT and CDR2 YNNKEL (reference sequence). V shed 1 base and J shed 0 bases, with 12 bases lying between them. Authors of the study amplified TCR beta CDR3 regions from RNA transcripts. TCR CDR3 regions were first amplified by RT-PCR with HTBI primers. A single record per CDR3 protein comes from TCRdb applying MiXCR to the multiplex PCR reads. The sample holds around 800,000 distinct CDR3 sequences, around 39% seen once. Newly diagnosed patients aged 18 to 65 had hyperthyroidism of under 2 months' duration. The study excluded patients with uncontrolled infection, other autoimmune disease, pregnancy or lactation.

The TCR was taken from a man in his late teens or twenties with Graves' hyperthyroidism. The V and J genes are TRBV3-1 and TRBJ1-1; unclear D gene. The source material was blood. The chain's CDR3 is CASSQVTYAMNTEAFF. DNA for the CDR3: TGTGCCAGCAGCCAAGTAACATACGCGATGAACACTGAAGCTTTCTTT.